These 10 T cell receptor beta chains share one sample of origin, sequenced in a study of OX40 agonist ivuxolimab in advanced cancers. Using immunoSEQ multiplex PCR, the repertoire was profiled, and TCRdb retains in-frame clones only, with some absent. This repertoire shows approximately 50,000 clones, roughly 82% found once; its top ten account for around 3.9%. The material sequenced was CD4+ or CD8+ T cells sorted from blood, taken in a trial of the OX40 agonist ivuxolimab. The receptors stem from an adult with an advanced solid tumor such as melanoma, head and neck, liver or kidney cancer.

The DNA for the CDR3 is TGTGCCAGCAGCCCCTGGACAGGGGACTACAATGAGCAGTTCTTC. This encodes CASSPWTGDYNEQFF. The V call is TRBV7-2, the J call TRBJ2-1; 9 bases agree with TRBD1. Germline V lookup: CDR1 SGHTA, CDR2 FQGNSA. V was clipped by 5 bases and J by 3 bases; unmatched bases: 5. CDR3 length: 15 residues. Full variable domain (missing parts from reference TRBV7-2 and TRBJ2-1): GAGVSQSPSNKVTEKGKDVELRCDPISGHTALYWYRQSLGQGLEFLIYFQGNSAPDKSGLPSDRFSAERTGGSVSTLTIQRTQQEDSAVYLCASSPWTGDYNEQFFGPGTRLTVL.

The chain joins TRBV11-2 to TRBJ2-1, with D perhaps matching TRBD2 (5 bases). The germline gives CDR1 SGHAT, CDR2 FQNNGV. The length of the CDR3 is 14 residues. Trimming removed 0 bases from V and 10 bases from J, with 13 bases in between. The CDR3 nucleotides are TGTGCCAGCAGCTTAGAACGGGGTGGGTGGGAGCAGTTCTTC. This codes for CASSLERGGWEQFF.

The count of this clone is one. The chain joins TRBV7-3 to TRBJ2-7; TRBD1 matches 10 bases. V was pared by 2 bases and J by 6 bases, with 10 bases of the junction left unmatched. CDR3 length: 16 amino acids. Germline assignment: CDR1 SGHTA and CDR2 FQGTGA. The CDR3 DNA is TGTGCCAGCAGCTTAGTGTTTGTCGACAGGGGGCGCGAGCAGTACTTC. It yields the protein CASSLVFVDRGREQYF.

The V call is TRBV27, the J call TRBJ2-7, with 14 bases fitting TRBD2. CDR1 and CDR2 (germline): MNHEY, SMNVEV (reference sequence). The CDR3 runs to 16 residues. The V segment lost 0 bases and the J segment 7 bases; nucleotides outside the gene matches: 5. CDR3 in amino acids: CASSLSRLAGGREQYF. DNA for the CDR3: TGTGCCAGCAGTTTATCGAGACTAGCGGGGGGGAGGGAGCAGTACTTC.

The J gene is TRBJ2-3, the V gene TRBV7-2, with D perhaps being TRBD1 or TRBD2 (5 bases each). The germline CDR1 and CDR2 sequences are SGHTA and FQGNSA. CDR3 size: 17 residues. Trimming took off 2 bases at V and 0 bases at J, with 15 bases between the two ends. CDR3 bases: TGTGCCAGCAGCTTAAGGTTTGGGGGATTTAGCACAGATACGCAGTATTTT. This sequence encodes CASSLRFGGFSTDTQYF.

A few counts support this clone. The J gene is TRBJ2-7, the V gene TRBV6-1; D is undetermined. The V end was cut by 1 base, the J end by 4 bases, with 5 bases between. The germline V gene encodes CDR1 MNHNS and CDR2 SASEGT. This CDR3 has 12 residues. The CDR3 sequence: CASSEGTYEQYF. DNA of the CDR3: TGTGCCAGCAGTGAAGGGACGTACGAGCAGTACTTC.

The genes are TRBV30 and TRBJ2-3; possibly TRBD1 or TRBD2 for D (7 bases each). There are 15 residues in the CDR3. With 4 bases removed from V and 4 bases from J, the gap between germline ends came to 18 bases. In germline, CDR1 is GTSNPN, CDR2 SVGIG (reference sequence). CDR3 coding DNA: TGTGCCTGGACTTGGGGAGGGGGCGCATCAGATACGCAGTATTTT. It translates to CAWTWGGGASDTQYF.

The rearrangement joins TRBV7-9 to TRBJ1-6; 7 nucleotides agree with TRBD1. V shed 0 bases and J 9 bases; nucleotides not matched to a gene: 5. This CDR3 is 15 amino acids long. CDR1 SEHNR and CDR2 FQNEAQ come from the germline V gene (reference sequence). The DNA for the CDR3 is TGTGCCAGCAGCTTAGCCTCAGGGGGGGGTTCACCCCTCCACTTT. Amino acid sequence: CASSLASGGGSPLHF. Together with reference TRBV7-9 and TRBJ1-6, the CDR3 gives the full variable domain: DTGVSQNPRHKITKRGQNVTFRCDPISEHNRLYWYRQTLGQGPEFLTYFQNEAQLEKSRLLSDRFSAERPKGSFSTLEIQRTEQGDSAMYLCASSLASGGGSPLHFGNGTRLTVT.

The chain uses TRBV6-9 and TRBJ1-5, with D unresolved. V shed 4 bases and J shed 4 bases, with 8 bases lying between them. The CDR3 loop spans 13 amino acids. Germline assignment: CDR1 MNHGY and CDR2 SVAAGI. The CDR3 DNA reads TGTGCCAGCAGTTCACAATTGAATCAGCCCCAGCATTTT. Protein sequence: CASSSQLNQPQHF.

The chain combines TRBV7-2 with TRBJ1-4; no firm D call. Trimming pared 5 bases from V and 7 bases from J, leaving 8 bases between. The CDR3 consists of 12 residues. The V gene's germline CDR1 is SGHTA and CDR2 FQGNSA. In DNA form, the CDR3 reads TGTGCCAGCAGCCGCCCGCCTGAAAAACTGTTTTTT. Its protein product is CASSRPPEKLFF.